One sample yielded the 21 T cell receptor beta chains listed below, sequenced in a study of persistence of HIV-infected CD4 T cells. The immunoSEQ assay was version 4, run in survey mode. Only in-frame clones appear in the TCRdb table, and some are missing; sequencing was by immunoSEQ multiplex PCR. The profile covers over 25,000 clones, with roughly 82% appearing a single time and over 0.7% taken by the ten largest. No antigens are known for them. Lysates of CMV-infected fibroblasts at 10 ug/mL stimulated these cells. Sorted nonresponding memory CD4+ T cells were CD40L-negative, CD69-negative, CD45RO-high. The source material was CD4+ T cells sorted from PBMCs after approximately 19-hour stimulation, sampled from a patient who received antiretroviral therapy. Receptors originate from an adult man with HIV who was CMV-seropositive.

This chain links TRBV30 with TRBJ2-2; 15 bases map to TRBD2. Trimming removed 2 bases from V and 5 bases from J; junction bases left unmatched: 18. Germline assignment: CDR1 GTSNPN and CDR2 SVGIG (reference sequence). The CDR3 consists of 21 residues. CDR3 sequence (DNA): TGTGCCTGGAGTAACCTTTCCGGACTAGCGGGGGGGCCTTCGGGTACCGGGGAGCTGTTTTTT. This codes for CAWSNLSGLAGGPSGTGELFF.

The chain recombines TRBV27 with TRBJ2-3; 11 nucleotides align to TRBD2. Per germline, CDR1 MNHEY and CDR2 SMNVEV (reference sequence). The CDR3 loop spans 18 amino acids. The trim removed 3 bases at V and 0 bases at J, leaving 8 bases unmatched. The CDR3 reads CASSFRLAGGLSTDTQYF. Written as DNA, the CDR3 is TGTGCCAGCAGTTTCCGGCTAGCGGGGGGCTTAAGCACAGATACGCAGTATTTT.

The chain links TRBV7-6 to TRBJ2-3; D perhaps matches TRBD1 (6 bases). The CDR3 consists of 16 residues. V was clipped by 1 base and J by 0 bases, with 11 bases between them. CDR1 and CDR2 (germline): SGHVS, FNYEAQ. The CDR3 DNA reads TGTGCCAGCAGCTTAGGGAAGGGGGTGAGCACAGATACGCAGTATTTT. Its protein is CASSLGKGVSTDTQYF. Full variable domain (outside the CDR3, taken from reference TRBV7-6 and TRBJ2-3): GAGVSQSPRYKVTKRGQDVALRCDPISGHVSLYWYRQALGQGPEFLTYFNYEAQQDKSGLPNDRFSAERPEGSISTLTIQRTEQRDSAMYRCASSLGKGVSTDTQYFGPGTRLTVL.

The chain is built from TRBV6-2 or TRBV6-3 and TRBJ1-4, with TRBD1 as a possible D gene (5 bases). CDR1 and CDR2 (germline): MNHEY, SVGEGT. The CDR3 is 15 residues long. The V gene lost 6 bases and the J gene lost 4 bases, with 15 bases spanning the gap. The DNA of the CDR3 is TGTGCCAGCAGCCAACCGGGACGGATTAATGAAAAACTGTTTTTT. It encodes CASSQPGRINEKLFF.

The J gene is TRBJ1-6, the V gene TRBV19; possibly TRBD1 for D (6 bases). The CDR3 loop spans 15 amino acids. V was clipped by 6 bases and J by 3 bases, with 12 bases between them. Germline V CDR1 and CDR2: LNHDA, SQIVND (reference sequence). The CDR3 region is CASRARGNYNSPLHF. DNA of the CDR3: TGTGCCAGTAGAGCCAGGGGTAACTATAATTCACCCCTCCACTTT. Complete variable domain (other parts from reference TRBV19 and TRBJ1-6): DGGITQSPKYLFRKEGQNVTLSCEQNLNHDAMYWYRQDPGQGLRLIYYSQIVNDFQKGDIAEGYSVSREKKESFPLTVTSAQKNPTAFYLCASRARGNYNSPLHFGNGTRLTVT.

The chain employs TRBV2 and TRBJ2-7; D may be TRBD2 (5 bases). Germline V gene lookup returns CDR1 SNHLY and CDR2 FYNNEI. The V gene lost 4 bases and the J gene lost 7 bases, with 8 bases spanning the gap. The CDR3 consists of 11 residues. The CDR3, as DNA: TGTGCCAGCAGTGGAGGGTGGGAGCAGTACTTC. Its translation: CASSGGWEQYF.

The chain uses TRBV25-1 and TRBJ1-2; the match to TRBD1 covers 12 bases. V lost 0 bases to trimming and J lost 9 bases; unmatched junction nucleotides: 8. Germline CDR1 and CDR2: MGHDK and SYGVNS. CDR3 length equals 16 residues. The CDR3 DNA follows: TGTGCCAGCAGTGAATACCGGGACAGGGGGCCGGGACGCTACACCTTC. Residues: CASSEYRDRGPGRYTF.

The chain carries TRBV19 and TRBJ1-4; D remains unclear. Deletions cut 3 bases from V and 3 bases from J, with 8 bases between. CDR3 length: 14 residues. Germline CDR1 reads LNHDA; CDR2 reads SQIVND (reference sequence). CDR3 bases: TGTGCCAGTAGTATGGGAACAGCTAATGAAAAACTGTTTTTT. Translated: CASSMGTANEKLFF.

This chain connects TRBV29-1 to TRBJ2-2; no firm D call. Germline lookup yields CDR1 SQVTM and CDR2 ANQGSEA. The CDR3 consists of 14 residues. Trimming took 3 bases from V and 5 from J, leaving 13 bases between them. The CDR3 region is CSVDAAPGTGELFF. The CDR3 nucleotides are TGCAGCGTTGATGCGGCCCCGGGTACCGGGGAGCTGTTTTTT.

The CDR3 loop reads CASSSPGRGRYEQYF. The DNA for the CDR3 is TGTGCCAGCAGCTCACCGGGACGGGGGCGGTACGAGCAGTACTTC. The V and J genes are TRBV7-2 and TRBJ2-7; D possibly matches TRBD1 or TRBD2 (6 bases each). V was pared by 4 bases and J by 4 bases, with 17 bases between. Germline V lookup: CDR1 SGHTA, CDR2 FQGNSA. The CDR3 has 15 residues.

This clone was picked up a small number of times. The genes are TRBV19 and TRBJ2-1, with D perhaps TRBD1 (6 bases). CDR1 is LNHDA and CDR2 is SQIVND in the germline V gene (reference sequence). CDR3 size: 17 residues. Deletions cut 3 bases from V and 5 bases from J, with 20 bases between. Here the CDR3 DNA reads TGTGCCAGTAGTATCGTCGTTACCGGGACACGAGACAATGAGCAGTTCTTC. Translated: CASSIVVTGTRDNEQFF.

This chain joins TRBV19 and TRBJ1-5; weak D call: TRBD1 (6 bases). The V and J ends lost 7 bases and 3 bases respectively, with 13 bases between them. CDR1 is LNHDA and CDR2 is SQIVND in the germline V gene (reference sequence). CDR3 length equals 14 residues. The CDR3 reads CASTEEGDNQPQHF. In nucleotides, the CDR3 is TGTGCCAGTACCGAAGAGGGGGACAATCAGCCCCAGCATTTT.

This clone has a handful of counts. The chain combines TRBV3-1 (or the pseudogene TRBV3-2) with TRBJ2-1; 9 bases map to TRBD2. This CDR3 contains 16 residues. The germline CDR1 and CDR2 sequences are LGHDT and YNNKEL (reference sequence). Trimming took 4 bases from V and 2 from J; bases not matched to a gene: 6. Written as DNA, the CDR3 is TGTGCCAGCAGCCTCGGAGGACTAGCGCCCTACAATGAGCAGTTCTTC. This codes for CASSLGGLAPYNEQFF.

The chain links TRBV10-3 to TRBJ1-4; TRBD1 might be the D (5 bases). Germline V CDR1 and CDR2: ENHRY, SYGVKD. Trimming took off 10 bases at V and 0 bases at J, with 12 bases between the two ends. CDR3 length equals 14 residues. CDR3 sequence (DNA): TGTGCCACCAGCTCAGGGACAACTAATGAAAAACTGTTTTTT. Its protein is CATSSGTTNEKLFF.

The chain combines TRBV7-9 with TRBJ2-5; no reliable D call. CDR1 is SEHNR, CDR2 FQNEAQ, per germline (reference sequence). Trimming took 2 bases from V and 2 from J, leaving 9 bases between them. The CDR3 runs 14 residues. The CDR3 region has the DNA TGTGCCAGCAGCTTAAAGTCGACGCAAGAGACCCAGTACTTC. Translation: CASSLKSTQETQYF. Drawing the rest from reference TRBV7-9 and TRBJ2-5, the complete variable domain is DTGVSQNPRHKITKRGQNVTFRCDPISEHNRLYWYRQTLGQGPEFLTYFQNEAQLEKSRLLSDRFSAERPKGSFSTLEIQRTEQGDSAMYLCASSLKSTQETQYFGPGTRLLVL.

The rearrangement joins TRBV18 to TRBJ1-1, with D unresolved. CDR1 KGHSH and CDR2 LQKENI come from the germline V gene. This CDR3 contains 15 residues. With 2 bases removed from V and 1 base from J, the gap between germline ends came to 11 bases. For the CDR3, the DNA is TGTGCCAGCTCACCAAGGATTGAGGGGAACACTGAAGCTTTCTTT. This codes for CASSPRIEGNTEAFF.

The CDR3 nucleotides are TGTGCCAGCAGCCAAGAAAGGGGGCAGGTGACCCAGTACTTC. Protein sequence: CASSQERGQVTQYF. The chain links TRBV3-1 (or the pseudogene TRBV3-2) to TRBJ2-5; 7 bases fit TRBD1. This CDR3 region has 14 residues. Trimming removed 0 bases from V and 7 bases from J; junction bases left unmatched: 5. Germline V gene lookup returns CDR1 LGHDT and CDR2 YNNKEL (reference sequence).

The chain recombines TRBV7-2 with TRBJ2-7; 8 bases are a match to TRBD1. The CDR3 consists of 15 residues. The junction had 8 bases not matched to a gene; V was cut back by 4 bases and J by 3 bases. The germline gives CDR1 SGHTA, CDR2 FQGNSA. CDR3 sequence (DNA): TGTGCCAGCAGCTATCAACAGGGGGGAATCTACGAGCAGTACTTC. Its protein product is CASSYQQGGIYEQYF. The entire variable domain, with the rest obtained from reference TRBV7-2 and TRBJ2-7, is as follows: GAGVSQSPSNKVTEKGKDVELRCDPISGHTALYWYRQSLGQGLEFLIYFQGNSAPDKSGLPSDRFSAERTGGSVSTLTIQRTQQEDSAVYLCASSYQQGGIYEQYFGPGTRLTVT.

This clone was seen a handful of times. The chain employs TRBV5-6 and TRBJ1-5; D possibly corresponds to TRBD1 (5 bases). Germline-derived CDR1 and CDR2 are SGHDT and YYEEEE. V lost 2 bases, J lost 1 base, and 13 bases lay in between. This CDR3 is 16 amino acids long. CDR3 coding DNA: TGTGCCAGCAGCTTATTCCAGGGCGGAAGCAATCAGCCCCAGCATTTT. Its protein product is CASSLFQGGSNQPQHF.

The chain is built from TRBV6-5 and TRBJ1-1; D not certain. Trimming took 10 bases from V and 0 from J, leaving 12 bases between them. Germline CDR1 and CDR2: MNHEY and SVGAGI. This CDR3 region has 13 residues. The CDR3 reads CATQGRLNTEAFF. The DNA of the CDR3 is TGTGCCACCCAAGGACGTCTGAACACTGAAGCTTTCTTT.

The chain joins TRBV24-1 to TRBJ2-7; D gene ambiguous. The CDR3 has 13 residues. V lost 6 bases, J lost 2 bases, and 10 bases lay in between. The germline gives CDR1 KGHDR, CDR2 SFDVKD. CDR3 loop: CATSTSGPYEQYF. CDR3 in DNA: TGTGCCACCAGTACTTCAGGTCCCTACGAGCAGTACTTC.